There are a few counts of the clone carrying this T cell receptor beta chain. Its target is unknown. The sample is drawn from a study of identical twins. Study-level results: Invariant MAIT and iNKT cells could partly confound zero-insertion analyses. Weaker excess twin sharing was observed in beta out-of-frame sequences. Conclusions were based on cross-sectional statistical analysis, without following the same donors.

With 7 bases removed from V and 6 bases from J, the gap between germline ends came to 6 bases. The CDR3 is 11 amino acids. Germline-derived CDR1 and CDR2 are SGHTA and FQGNSA. The donor group consisted entirely of healthy Caucasians. MiXCR, run by TCRdb on the 5' RACE reads, gives a single entry per CDR3 protein. This sample carries about 460,000 distinct CDR3 sequences, approximately 15% of them seen once, and the ten largest clones take about 0.52%. These records were also assigned to another study, of yellow fever vaccine responses in identical twins.

The TCR comes from a woman in her late teens or twenties in good health. The material sequenced was CD4+ T cells sorted from blood. This chain links TRBV7-2 with TRBJ2-2; D gene unclear. The CDR3 is CASMGSGELFF. The CDR3 DNA follows: TGTGCCAGCATGGGTTCCGGGGAGCTGTTTTTT.